A selection of T cell receptor beta chains follows, all from one sample in a study of human CD8 memory T cell subsets. TCRdb re-called the 5' RACE reads; one entry per CDR3 protein, DNA not given. Its listing shows roughly 7,000 distinct CDR3 sequences. Sequencing was done on a sample of CD8+ stem-like memory T cells (TSCM and TCM) sorted from PBMCs. These receptors came from a human donor in good health. CDR3s include the opening cysteine and the closing phenylalanine or tryptophan. Some rows have no size entry. The others give once, few or many, or a class for an expanded clone.

v_call	clone_size	j_call	cdr3_aa
TRBV7-9	medium-sized	TRBJ2-2	CASSLVSGELFF
TRBV20-1	-	TRBJ2-1	CSASPGLAGGDNEQFF
TRBV28	-	TRBJ2-5	CASSLPFATEQETQYF
TRBV20-1	medium-sized	TRBJ2-7	CSARVLAANPYEQYF
TRBV29-1	large	TRBJ2-7	CSVCPGRGYEQYF
TRBV20-1	-	TRBJ2-5	CSVNGQGETQYF
TRBV29-1	-	TRBJ2-1	CSVRQGSGDEQFF
TRBV14	medium-sized	TRBJ2-1	CASSQLQDPYNEQFF
TRBV5-4	-	TRBJ1-6	CASSSTRQLSSPLHF
TRBV4-2	-	TRBJ1-5	CASSSANNQPQHF
TRBV5-4	medium-sized	TRBJ1-2	CASSLGLRPYDYTF
TRBV2	-	TRBJ2-3	CASSGYDTQYF
TRBV2	-	TRBJ2-3	CASPRTGVTDTQYF
TRBV4-2	-	TRBJ2-3	CASSQEGLATSTDTQYF
TRBV7-2	-	TRBJ2-1	CASSGGTSGSRFF
TRBV11-2	-	TRBJ2-2	CASSSRTSGSGNTGELFF
TRBV19	-	TRBJ2-7	CASSILGGYEQYF
TRBV27	-	TRBJ2-2	CASSSLTSGDTGELFF
TRBV19	-	TRBJ2-1	CASSIVLAGEQFF
TRBV28	-	TRBJ1-4	CASKGIGQTRATNEKLFF
TRBV4-1	medium-sized	TRBJ2-2	CASSQAVTSGNTGELFF
TRBV20-1	-	TRBJ1-4	CSARPTGTGYEKLFF
TRBV6-5	-	TRBJ2-2	CASSFSANTGELFF
TRBV6-5	-	TRBJ2-1	CASSPSDTYNEQFF
TRBV28	-	TRBJ2-5	CASWGLAGAETQYF
TRBV24-1	medium-sized	TRBJ2-2	CATSDLGQGGSGELFF
TRBV11-2	-	TRBJ2-1	CASSLGGTSGNEQFF
TRBV28	-	TRBJ2-7	CASSSQGQGHEQYF
TRBV28	-	TRBJ2-4	CASSSSFGVLGDIQYF
TRBV3-1	-	TRBJ2-5	CASSQGQGDQETQYF
TRBV11-2	-	TRBJ2-1	CASSPTTSGTYNEQFF
TRBV7-2	-	TRBJ2-1	CASSLGHYNEQFF
TRBV3-1	-	TRBJ2-2	CASSQVGGDTGELFF
TRBV27	medium-sized	TRBJ2-7	CASSLDSGSSYEQYF
TRBV20-1	-	TRBJ2-3	CSARDIRRTDTQYF
TRBV20-1	-	TRBJ2-7	CSASDLASEIGEQYF
TRBV5-6	-	TRBJ1-4	CASSQDPLTEKLFF
TRBV7-8	-	TRBJ2-3	CASRPTGASTDTQYF
TRBV27	-	TRBJ1-1	CASSSPGWTEAFF
TRBV6-4	-	TRBJ2-1	CASSDKANNEQFF
TRBV27	-	TRBJ2-1	CASTPGLAPIYNEQFF